Given below is one T cell receptor (beta chain) in context. The antigen is not known. The data stem from a study of T-cell reconstitution after alpha-beta-depleted transplantation in children. Molecular barcoding with unique molecular identifiers was used for the TCRbeta library. One entry per CDR3 protein results from TCRdb running MiXCR on the PCR reads. The sample lists 400,000 to 550,000 distinct CDR3 sequences, roughly a tenth seen once, with around 2% in the top ten. The trim removed 4 bases at V and 1 base at J, leaving 3 bases unmatched. The CDR3 sequence is 14 residues long. The germline V gene has CDR1 SQVTM and CDR2 ANQGSEA. Points from the study as a whole: Expanded clones from the graft, numbering several hundred, reportedly supplied alpha-beta T cells about two months after transplant. At day 60, the high TCRbeta diversity found in some patients originated from recipient T cells and thymic progenitors that had survived.

Sequences were derived from PBMCs, sampled before TCRalphabeta/CD19-depleted stem cell transplant. The chain is built from TRBV29-1 and TRBJ2-7; 11 bases line up with TRBD2. This TCR derives from a child under 10 years old with inherited bone marrow failure, due to receive a stem cell transplant. Written as DNA, the CDR3 is TGCAGCGTTGGAATAGCGGGAGGGTCCTACGAGCAGTACTTC. It encodes CSVGIAGGSYEQYF.